This T cell receptor (beta chain) was sequenced during a study of tumor-infiltrating lymphocytes in primary liver carcinoma. Whole-study context: Spanning 30 to 69 years of age, the patients were men and women. The study's findings and limits: Tumors and blood were compared for top-250-clone fraction, and tumors had the significantly higher value (p = 0.039). Only about 8-25% of top clones were detected in all five tumor regions.

For this clonotype: Antigen: not known.

Between about 18 and 33 mg of unsorted bulk tissue served as the source from which RNA and DNA were co-extracted. Samples came from superior, inferior, lateral poles and tumor centre. Production of TCR beta cDNA used around 0.45 ug total RNA together with a constant-region primer. Each TCR beta library was derived from three nested multiplex PCR rounds that employed slightly modified ARM-PCR. Amplification in the first two PCR rounds was performed using TRBV1-TRBV30 forward primers and a C-beta reverse primer for roughly 9 cycles each. From the multiplex PCR reads, TCRdb called clonotypes with MiXCR, one entry per CDR3 protein. The table includes 100,000 or so distinct CDR3 sequences, roughly 80% detected once. Germline-derived CDR1 and CDR2 are MNHNS and SASEGT. V lost 1 base and J 11 bases, leaving 24 bases between the germline ends. This CDR3 comprises 16 residues.

This TCR was sampled from a man in his forties or fifties with primary liver carcinoma and hepatitis B virus infection. V usage is TRBV6-1 and J usage is TRBJ2-7; maybe TRBD2 (6 bases). Input material: liver tumor tissue from sampling region 3. Noted subset: tumor region T3, left-lateral pole. The CDR3 region is CASSEDPGRSIRGKYF. The CDR3, as DNA: TGTGCCAGCAGTGAAGATCCGGGACGTTCCATACGGGGGAAGTACTTC.